What follows are 2 T cell receptor beta chains derived from one specimen sequenced in a study of cytomegalovirus exposure and HLA in healthy donors. Primers: 60 Vbeta forward and 13 Jbeta reverse. The protocol was immunoSEQ multiplex PCR, while the TCRdb copy is restricted to in-frame clones and leaves out a portion. The data contain 150,000 to 170,000 clones, around 80% of them seen just once; the ten biggest clones take up over 1.3%. Specimen: PBMCs. These receptors all stem from a man between 18 and 29 years old in good health and CMV-seronegative.

The rearrangement uses TRBV10-1 and TRBJ2-7, with TRBD2 matching over 7 bases. Trimming took 4 bases from V and 6 from J; bases not matched to a gene: 6. From germline, CDR1 is WNHNN and CDR2 SYGVQD (reference sequence). This CDR3 comprises 13 residues. The CDR3 loop reads CASSAAGRAEQYF. CDR3 DNA sequence: TGCGCCAGCAGTGCAGCGGGAAGAGCCGAGCAGTACTTC.

In regard to this clone: No conserved phenylalanine or tryptophan is present at the end of the CDR3, so a read error is the likely explanation. No DNA is shown, since the ends of the CDR3 on it are uncertain; the CDR3 is the one TCRdb lists. The J gene is TRBJ2-7, the V gene TRBV12-5; the table's D call, TRBD2, was not checked against the DNA. Ends included, the CDR3 has 15 residues. Per the germline V gene, CDR1 is LGHNT and CDR2 is FRNRAP. CDR3 in amino acids: CASGPPHRLTSGSLI.